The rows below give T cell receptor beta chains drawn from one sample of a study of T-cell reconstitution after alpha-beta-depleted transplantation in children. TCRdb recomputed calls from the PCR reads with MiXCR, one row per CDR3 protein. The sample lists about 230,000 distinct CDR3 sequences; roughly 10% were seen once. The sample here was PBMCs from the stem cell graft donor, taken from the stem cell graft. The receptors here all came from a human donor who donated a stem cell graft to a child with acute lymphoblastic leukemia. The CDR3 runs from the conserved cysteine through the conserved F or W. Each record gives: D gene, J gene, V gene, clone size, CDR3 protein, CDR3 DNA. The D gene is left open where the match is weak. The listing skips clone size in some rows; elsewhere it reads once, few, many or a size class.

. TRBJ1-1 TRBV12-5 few CASGFTAGRAEAFF TGTGCTAGTGGTTTCACGGCAGGGCGCGCTGAAGCTTTCTTT
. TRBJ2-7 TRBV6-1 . CASSERHSYEQYF TGTGCCAGCAGTGAACGCCACTCCTACGAGCAGTACTTC
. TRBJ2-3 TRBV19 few CASRGWEASTDTQYF TGTGCCAGTCGAGGGTGGGAGGCGAGCACAGATACGCAGTATTTT
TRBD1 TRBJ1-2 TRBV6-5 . CASSLDREDYGYTF TGTGCCAGCAGTTTAGACAGGGAGGACTATGGCTACACCTTC
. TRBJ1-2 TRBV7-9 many CASSYDGTNYGYTF TGTGCCAGCAGCTACGACGGTACTAACTATGGCTACACCTTC
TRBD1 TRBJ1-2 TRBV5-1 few CASQTGSNGYTF TGCGCCAGTCAGACAGGGTCGAATGGCTACACCTTC
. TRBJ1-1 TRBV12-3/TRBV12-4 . CASITREFTEAFF TGTGCCAGCATCACGAGGGAGTTTACTGAAGCTTTCTTT
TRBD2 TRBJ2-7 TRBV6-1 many CASSRRGLAIYEQYF TGTGCCAGCAGCCGCCGGGGACTAGCGATCTACGAGCAGTACTTC
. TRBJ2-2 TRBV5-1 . CASSWMGKDTGELFF TGCGCCAGCAGCTGGATGGGGAAGGACACCGGGGAGCTGTTTTTT
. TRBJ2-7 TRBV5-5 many CASSFVDEQYF TGTGCCAGCAGCTTTGTCGACGAGCAGTACTTC
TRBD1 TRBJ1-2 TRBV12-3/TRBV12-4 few CASSSNPGQGGSGDGYTF TGTGCCAGCAGTTCTAATCCGGGACAGGGGGGATCAGGAGATGGCTACACCTTC
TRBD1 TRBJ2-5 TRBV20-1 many CSASRTGPKETQYF TGCAGTGCTAGTAGGACAGGACCGAAAGAGACCCAGTACTTC
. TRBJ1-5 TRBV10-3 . CATGQDNQPQHF TGTGCCACGGGACAAGACAATCAGCCCCAGCATTTT
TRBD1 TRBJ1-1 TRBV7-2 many CASSSQGELNTEAFF TGTGCCAGCAGCTCCCAGGGGGAGTTGAACACTGAAGCTTTCTTT
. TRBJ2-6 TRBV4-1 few CASSQEGGRGANVLTF TGCGCCAGCAGCCAAGAGGGGGGCCGTGGGGCCAACGTCCTGACTTTC
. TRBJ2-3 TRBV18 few CASSPRERSGDTQYF TGTGCCAGCTCACCTCGGGAGCGGAGTGGAGATACGCAGTATTTT
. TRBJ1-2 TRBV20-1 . CSARADYGYTF TGCAGTGCTAGAGCGGACTATGGCTACACCTTC
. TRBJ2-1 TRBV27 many CASIPASDRVTYNEQFF TGTGCCAGCATTCCCGCTTCCGACAGAGTTACCTACAATGAGCAGTTCTTC
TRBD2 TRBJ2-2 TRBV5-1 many CASSSSGGPYNTGELFF TGCGCCAGCAGCTCTAGCGGGGGGCCTTACAACACCGGGGAGCTGTTTTTT
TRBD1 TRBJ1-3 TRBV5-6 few CASSRPGTGFGNTIYF TGTGCCAGCAGCCGTCCCGGGACAGGGTTCGGAAACACCATATATTTT